The 12 T cell receptor beta chains in this list originate from one sample, sequenced in a study of metastatic and nonmetastatic thyroid tumors. Thyroid surgery was preceded by no treatment in any patient. Using MiXCR, TCRdb reanalyzed the PCR reads. The table lists over 25,000 clones, about 19% of them singletons. Material for sequencing was blood. All receptors come from a female donor with papillary thyroid cancer or a benign thyroid nodule (not recorded which). Some clones in this sample may be carry-over from other donors' samples.

This clone is termed medium-sized (0.01 to 0.1%). This sequence joins TRBV11-2 and TRBJ2-1; 8 nucleotides line up with TRBD2. The CDR3 totals 15 residues. The junction had 1 base not matched to a gene; V was cut back by 0 bases and J by 3 bases. Germline CDR1 is SGHAT and CDR2 is FQNNGV. CDR3 sequence: CASSLETSVYNEQFF. Written as DNA, the CDR3 is TGTGCCAGCAGCTTAGAGACTAGCGTCTACAATGAGCAGTTCTTC.

This clone was counted a few times. The chain joins TRBV5-1 to TRBJ1-1; D is undetermined. The V gene lost 1 base and the J gene lost 3 bases, with 10 bases spanning the gap. In germline, CDR1 is SGHRS, CDR2 YFSETQ. The CDR3 runs 14 residues. In nucleotides, the CDR3 is TGCGCCAGCAGCTTGTTTCCGGATTACACTGAAGCTTTCTTT. Its protein product is CASSLFPDYTEAFF.

Worth noting for this clone: This may stem from a read error, because a much larger clone lies one nucleotide away. The sample holds other DNA sequences that translate to the same CDR3. J is TRBJ2-3 and V is TRBV5-1, with D perhaps TRBD2 (6 bases). This CDR3 is 16 amino acids long. V lost 3 bases to trimming and J lost 7 bases, with 21 bases between them. Per the germline V gene, CDR1 is SGHRS and CDR2 is YFSETQ. The CDR3 DNA reads as TGCGCCAGCAGCTACCTTCCGGGAGCTGGGGAACATACGCAGTATTTT. Translated, it gives CASSYLPGAGEHTQYF.

This chain connects TRBV6-1 to TRBJ2-7; 7 bases are a match to TRBD2. The germline gives CDR1 MNHNS, CDR2 SASEGT. Losses at the gene ends were 2 bases for V and 5 bases for J; bases not matched to a gene: 12. The CDR3 covers 16 residues. The CDR3 sequence is CASSEWVGGGSDEQYF. DNA for the CDR3: TGTGCCAGCAGTGAATGGGTAGGCGGCGGGAGTGACGAGCAGTACTTC.

Only a few counts were recorded for this clone. The rearrangement uses TRBV6-2 or TRBV6-3 and TRBJ2-7; a weak D match, TRBD1 (7 bases). The germline V and J ends were trimmed by 0 bases and 4 bases, with 13 bases remaining between them. The CDR3 has 15 amino acids. Germline CDR1 reads MNHEY; CDR2 reads SVGEGT. CDR3 DNA: TGTGCCAGCAGTTACTCGGGGCAGGGGGGATACGAGCAGTACTTC. Its translation is CASSYSGQGGYEQYF.

V is TRBV6-2 or TRBV6-3 and J is TRBJ2-5; D possibly corresponds to TRBD2 (6 bases). The CDR3 is 14 amino acids. Between the trimmed V and J ends, which lost 3 bases and 2 bases, there was a span of 10 bases. CDR1 and CDR2 (germline): MNHEY, SVGEGT. The CDR3 DNA follows: TGTGCCAGCAGTTATGGGGACTCTCAAGAGACCCAGTACTTC. Translating gives CASSYGDSQETQYF.

This clone was seen repeatedly, ten times or more. V gene TRBV6-1 combines with J gene TRBJ2-7; possibly TRBD1 for D (6 bases). The V end was cut by 6 bases, the J end by 0 bases, with 12 bases between. The CDR3 consists of 14 residues. Looked up from germline, CDR1 is MNHNS and CDR2 is SASEGT. CDR3 sequence (DNA): TGTGCCAGCAGAACCGACAGGTTCTCCTACGAGCAGTACTTC. Its translation: CASRTDRFSYEQYF.

Note on this clone: The junction does not match germline at one end; this may be a read error. The CDR3 loop reads CASSLSVETPLHF. The DNA of the CDR3 is TGCGCCAGCAGCTTGAGCGTCGAGACACCCCTCCACTTC. This chain links TRBV5-1 with TRBJ1-6; D is unclear. The length of the CDR3 is 13 residues. Germline CDR1 and CDR2: SGHRS and YFSETQ. Full variable domain (rest looked up from reference TRBV5-1 and TRBJ1-6): KAGVTQTPRYLIKTRGQQVTLSCSPISGHRSVSWYQQTPGQGLQFLFEYFSETQRNKGNFPGRFSGRQFSNSRSEMNVSTLELGDSALYLCASSLSVETPLHFGNGTRLTVT.

There are many counts of this clone. The chain links TRBV18 to TRBJ2-1; D is unresolved. The ends were cut back, 5 bases at V and 4 bases at J, with 18 bases in the middle. Germline V gene sequence: CDR1 KGHSH, CDR2 LQKENI. The CDR3 length is 16 residues. The CDR3 sequence is CASSDATQVLYNEQFF. CDR3 DNA: TGTGCCAGCTCAGACGCCACCCAGGTCTTATACAATGAGCAGTTCTTC. The variable domain in full, with the rest retrieved from reference TRBV18 and TRBJ2-1, is NAGVMQNPRHLVRRRGQEARLRCSPMKGHSHVYWYRQLPEEGLKFMVYLQKENIIDESGMPKERFSAEFPKEGPSILRIQQVVRGDSAAYFCASSDATQVLYNEQFFGPGTRLTVL.

This clone was found a few times. J is TRBJ1-5 and V is TRBV28; D is unresolved. This CDR3 comprises 10 residues. CDR1 MDHEN and CDR2 SYDVKM come from the germline V gene. The germline V and J ends were trimmed by 8 bases and 4 bases, with 3 bases remaining between them. This CDR3 is CASGNQPQHF. CDR3 nucleotide sequence: TGTGCCAGCGGGAATCAGCCCCAGCATTTT. Full variable domain (rest looked up from reference TRBV28 and TRBJ1-5): DVKVTQSSRYLVKRTGEKVFLECVQDMDHENMFWYRQDPGLGLRLIYFSYDVKMKEKGDIPEGYSVSREKKERFSLILESASTNQTSMYLCASGNQPQHFGDGTRLSIL.

This clone was observed at least ten times. The chain links TRBV2 to TRBJ2-5; D is unresolved. Germline CDR1 reads SNHLY; CDR2 reads FYNNEI. CDR3 size: 13 residues. Trimming shortened V by 1 base and J by 4 bases, and 7 bases separated the two germline ends. The CDR3 DNA is TGTGCCAGCAGTGAAGTGACCGTAGAGACCCAGTACTTC. Translating it yields CASSEVTVETQYF.

This clone was counted many times. The chain has TRBV5-1 and TRBJ2-2, with D possibly being TRBD2 (6 bases). The CDR3 covers 13 residues. Germline CDR1 is SGHRS and CDR2 is YFSETQ. Trimming shortened V by 8 bases and J by 4 bases, and 12 bases separated the two germline ends. The CDR3, as DNA: TGCGCCAGTCGGGAGACGGTCACCGGGGAGCTGTTTTTT. It translates to CASRETVTGELFF.